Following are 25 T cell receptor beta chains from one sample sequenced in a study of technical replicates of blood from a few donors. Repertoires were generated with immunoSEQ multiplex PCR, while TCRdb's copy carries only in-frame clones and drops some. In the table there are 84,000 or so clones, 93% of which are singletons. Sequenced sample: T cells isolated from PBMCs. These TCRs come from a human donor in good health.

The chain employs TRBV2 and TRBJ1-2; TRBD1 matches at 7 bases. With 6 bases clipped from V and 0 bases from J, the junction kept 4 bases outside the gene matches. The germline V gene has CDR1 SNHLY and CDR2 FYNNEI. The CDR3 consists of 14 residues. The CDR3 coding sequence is TGTGCCAGCAGCTATCAGGGGGCTAACTATGGCTACACCTTC. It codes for CASSYQGANYGYTF.

The DNA for the CDR3 is TGTGCCAGCAGTGAAATCGGAGCGGGGGGAAGGGATGAGCAGTTCTTC. Translating it yields CASSEIGAGGRDEQFF. This chain connects TRBV6-1 to TRBJ2-1, with TRBD2 matching 9 bases. CDR3 length: 16 residues. The germline gives CDR1 MNHNS, CDR2 SASEGT. The V segment lost 2 bases and the J segment 8 bases; nucleotides outside the gene matches: 10.

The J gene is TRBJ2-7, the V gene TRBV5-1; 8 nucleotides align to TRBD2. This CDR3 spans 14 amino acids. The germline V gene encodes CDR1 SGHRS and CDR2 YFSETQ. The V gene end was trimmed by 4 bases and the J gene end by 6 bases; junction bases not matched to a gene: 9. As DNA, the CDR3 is TGCGCCAGCAGCCTCAGCGGGAGTTACACCGAGCAGTACTTC. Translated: CASSLSGSYTEQYF.

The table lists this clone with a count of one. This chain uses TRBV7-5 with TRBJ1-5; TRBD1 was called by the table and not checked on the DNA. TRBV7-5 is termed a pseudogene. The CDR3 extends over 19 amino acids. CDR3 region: CVRSEGRTGGEFDNQPQHF. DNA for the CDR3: TGTGTCAGAAGCGAGGGGAGGACAGGGGGAGAATTTGACAATCAGCCCCAGCATTTT.

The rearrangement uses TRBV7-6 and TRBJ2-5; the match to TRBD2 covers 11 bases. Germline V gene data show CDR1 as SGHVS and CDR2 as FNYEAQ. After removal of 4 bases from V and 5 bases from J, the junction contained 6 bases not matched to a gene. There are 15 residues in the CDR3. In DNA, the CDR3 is TGTGCCAGCAGCTCTCCGGGACTAGCGGCGGAGACCCAGTACTTC. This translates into CASSSPGLAAETQYF.

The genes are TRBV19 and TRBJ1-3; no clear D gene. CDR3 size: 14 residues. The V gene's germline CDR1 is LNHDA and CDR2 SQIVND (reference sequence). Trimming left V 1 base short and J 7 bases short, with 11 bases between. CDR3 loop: CASSIGPQRNTIYF. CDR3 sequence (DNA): TGTGCCAGTAGTATAGGACCCCAGCGGAACACCATATATTTT.

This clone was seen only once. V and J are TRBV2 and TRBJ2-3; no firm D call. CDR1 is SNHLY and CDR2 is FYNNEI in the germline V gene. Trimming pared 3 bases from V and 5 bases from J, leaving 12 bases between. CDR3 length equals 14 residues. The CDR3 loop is CASSDNPSGDTQYF. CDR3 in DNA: TGTGCCAGCAGTGACAACCCTTCGGGAGATACGCAGTATTTT.

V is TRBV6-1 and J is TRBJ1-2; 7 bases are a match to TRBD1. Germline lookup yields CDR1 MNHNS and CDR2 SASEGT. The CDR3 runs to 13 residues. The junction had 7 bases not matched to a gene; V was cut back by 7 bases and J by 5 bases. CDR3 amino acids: CASTQGTAYGYTF. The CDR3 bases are TGTGCCAGCACACAGGGGACAGCTTATGGCTACACCTTC.

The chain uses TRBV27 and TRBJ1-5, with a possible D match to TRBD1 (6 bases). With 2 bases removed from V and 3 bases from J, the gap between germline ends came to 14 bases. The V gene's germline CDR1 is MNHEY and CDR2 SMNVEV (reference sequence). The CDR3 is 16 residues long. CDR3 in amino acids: CASSLVAGVANQPQHF. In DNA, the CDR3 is TGTGCCAGCAGTTTAGTCGCAGGGGTGGCCAATCAGCCCCAGCATTTT.

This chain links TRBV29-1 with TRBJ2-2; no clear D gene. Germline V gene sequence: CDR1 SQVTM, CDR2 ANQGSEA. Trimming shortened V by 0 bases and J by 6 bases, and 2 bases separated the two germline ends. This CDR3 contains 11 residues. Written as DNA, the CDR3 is TGCAGCGTTGAAGACGCCGGGGAGCTGTTTTTT. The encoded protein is CSVEDAGELFF.

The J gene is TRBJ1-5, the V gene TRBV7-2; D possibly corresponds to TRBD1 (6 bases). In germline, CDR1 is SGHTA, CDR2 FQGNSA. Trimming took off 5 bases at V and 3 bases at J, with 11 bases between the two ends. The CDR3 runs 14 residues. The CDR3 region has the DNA TGTGCCAGCAGCCTGAGACAGGTCAATCAGCCCCAGCATTTT. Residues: CASSLRQVNQPQHF.

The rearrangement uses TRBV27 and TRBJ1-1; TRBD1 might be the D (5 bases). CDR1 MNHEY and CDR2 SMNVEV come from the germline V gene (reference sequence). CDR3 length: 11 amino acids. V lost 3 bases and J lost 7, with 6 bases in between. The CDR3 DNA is TGTGCCAGCAGTTTGGGACTTGAAGCTTTCTTT. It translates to CASSLGLEAFF.

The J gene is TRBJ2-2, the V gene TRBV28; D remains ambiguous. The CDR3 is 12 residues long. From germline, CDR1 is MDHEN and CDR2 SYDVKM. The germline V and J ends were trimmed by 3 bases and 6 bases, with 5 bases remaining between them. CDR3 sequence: CASSLAAGELFF. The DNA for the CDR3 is TGTGCCAGCAGTTTGGCCGCCGGGGAGCTGTTTTTT.

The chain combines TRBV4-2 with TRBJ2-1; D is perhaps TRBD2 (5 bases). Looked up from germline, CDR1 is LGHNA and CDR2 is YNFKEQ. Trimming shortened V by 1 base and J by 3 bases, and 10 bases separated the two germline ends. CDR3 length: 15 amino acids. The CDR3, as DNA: TGTGCCAGCAGCCAAGTGGTCAGCGGCTACAATGAGCAGTTCTTC. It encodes CASSQVVSGYNEQFF.

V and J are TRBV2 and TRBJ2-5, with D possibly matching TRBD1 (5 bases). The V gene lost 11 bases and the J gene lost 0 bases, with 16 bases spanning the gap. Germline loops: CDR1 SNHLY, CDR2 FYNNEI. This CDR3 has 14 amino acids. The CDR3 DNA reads TGTGCCGGTCAGACAGACTGGTACCAAGAGACCCAGTACTTC. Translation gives CAGQTDWYQETQYF.

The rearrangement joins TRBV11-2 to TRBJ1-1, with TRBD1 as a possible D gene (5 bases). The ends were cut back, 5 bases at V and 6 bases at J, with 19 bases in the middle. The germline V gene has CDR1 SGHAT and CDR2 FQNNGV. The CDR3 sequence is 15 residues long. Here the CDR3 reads CASSLQWGGGSEAFF. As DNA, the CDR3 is TGTGCCAGCAGCCTCCAGTGGGGGGGAGGCTCTGAAGCTTTCTTT.

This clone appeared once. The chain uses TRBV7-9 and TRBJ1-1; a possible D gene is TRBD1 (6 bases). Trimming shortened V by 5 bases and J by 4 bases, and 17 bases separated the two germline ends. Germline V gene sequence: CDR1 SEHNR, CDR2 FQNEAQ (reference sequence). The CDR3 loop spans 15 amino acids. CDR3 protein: CASSILHQGGTEAFF. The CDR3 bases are TGTGCCAGCAGCATCCTCCATCAAGGGGGCACTGAAGCTTTCTTT.

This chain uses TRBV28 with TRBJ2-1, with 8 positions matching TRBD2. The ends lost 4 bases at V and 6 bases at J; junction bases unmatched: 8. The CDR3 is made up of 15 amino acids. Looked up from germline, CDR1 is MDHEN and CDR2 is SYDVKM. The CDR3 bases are TGTGCCAGCAGTTCTGCAGCGGGAGTCTCCAATGAGCAGTTCTTC. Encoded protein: CASSSAAGVSNEQFF.

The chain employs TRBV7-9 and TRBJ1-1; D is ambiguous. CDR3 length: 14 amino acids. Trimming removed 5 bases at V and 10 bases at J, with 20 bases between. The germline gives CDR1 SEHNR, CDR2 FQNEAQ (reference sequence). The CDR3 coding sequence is TGTGCCAGCAGCAGCCGGGAACTAAAGCGACGAGCTTTCTTT. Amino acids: CASSSRELKRRAFF.

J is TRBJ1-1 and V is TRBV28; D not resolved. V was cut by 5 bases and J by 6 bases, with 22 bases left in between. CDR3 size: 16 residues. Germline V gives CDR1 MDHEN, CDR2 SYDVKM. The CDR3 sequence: CASSEPRGPPAPEAFF. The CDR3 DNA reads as TGTGCCAGCAGTGAACCGCGAGGGCCCCCTGCCCCTGAAGCTTTCTTT.

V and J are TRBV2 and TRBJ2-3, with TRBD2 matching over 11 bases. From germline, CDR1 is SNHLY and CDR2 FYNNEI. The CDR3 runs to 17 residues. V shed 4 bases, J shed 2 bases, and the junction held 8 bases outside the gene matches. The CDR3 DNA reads TGTGCCAGCAGTGGTACTAGCGGGGGAGTCTACACAGATACGCAGTATTTT. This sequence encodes CASSGTSGGVYTDTQYF.

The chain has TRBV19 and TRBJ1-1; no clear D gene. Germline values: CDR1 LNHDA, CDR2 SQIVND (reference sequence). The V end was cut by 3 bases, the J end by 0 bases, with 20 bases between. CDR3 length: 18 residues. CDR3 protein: CASSMARPWRGLNTEAFF. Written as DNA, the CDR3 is TGTGCCAGTAGTATGGCCCGACCCTGGCGCGGTTTGAACACTGAAGCTTTCTTT.

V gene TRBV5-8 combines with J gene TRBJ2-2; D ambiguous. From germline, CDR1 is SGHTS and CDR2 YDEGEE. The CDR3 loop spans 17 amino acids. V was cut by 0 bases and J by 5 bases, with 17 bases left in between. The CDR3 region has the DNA TGTGCCAGCAGCTTGGATGTACGGGTATTGGAGACCGGGGAGCTGTTTTTT. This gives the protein CASSLDVRVLETGELFF.

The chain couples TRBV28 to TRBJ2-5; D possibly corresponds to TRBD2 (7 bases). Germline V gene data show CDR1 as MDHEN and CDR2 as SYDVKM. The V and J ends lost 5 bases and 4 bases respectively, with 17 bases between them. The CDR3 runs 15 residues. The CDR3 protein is CASSGGGSLSETQYF. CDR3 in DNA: TGTGCCAGCAGTGGCGGGGGCTCACTTTCAGAGACCCAGTACTTC.

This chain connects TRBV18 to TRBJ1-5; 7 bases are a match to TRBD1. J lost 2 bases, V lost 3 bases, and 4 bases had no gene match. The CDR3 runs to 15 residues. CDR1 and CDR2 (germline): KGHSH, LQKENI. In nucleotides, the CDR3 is TGTGCCAGCTCACCGTCCGGGACAGGCAATCAGCCCCAGCATTTT. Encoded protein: CASSPSGTGNQPQHF. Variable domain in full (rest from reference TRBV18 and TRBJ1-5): NAGVMQNPRHLVRRRGQEARLRCSPMKGHSHVYWYRQLPEEGLKFMVYLQKENIIDESGMPKERFSAEFPKEGPSILRIQQVVRGDSAAYFCASSPSGTGNQPQHFGDGTRLSIL.